The 13 T cell receptor beta chains in this list originate from one sample, sequenced in a study of CD8+ T cells in alopecia areata. Treatment here: oral pan-JAK inhibitor, 5-10 mg twice daily. Extracted RNA was reverse transcribed, and the resulting cDNA served as sequencing template. Profiled with immunoSEQ multiplex PCR; TCRdb holds only in-frame clones, not every one. Of 120,000 to 150,000 clones listed, approximately 90% were seen once; the top ten hold 13%. The input for sequencing was CD8+ T cells sorted from blood, taken at week 4, from a patient treated with tofacitinib. These receptors all stem from a human donor with alopecia areata.

The chain joins TRBV4-1 to TRBJ2-7; possible D gene TRBD1, 6 bases. There are 15 residues in the CDR3. With 0 bases removed from V and 2 bases from J, the gap between germline ends came to 11 bases. Germline V gene lookup returns CDR1 MGHRA and CDR2 YSYEKL. CDR3 amino acids: CASSQDLDSPYEQYF. In nucleotides, the CDR3 is TGCGCCAGCAGCCAAGATCTGGACAGTCCCTACGAGCAGTACTTC.

This chain connects TRBV5-6 to TRBJ1-2; D gene unclear. The CDR3 covers 18 residues. Germline-derived CDR1 and CDR2 are SGHDT and YYEEEE. V lost 2 bases and J 8 bases, leaving 28 bases between the germline ends. The CDR3 coding sequence is TGTGCCAGCAGCTTAAGGTTCCTGCCAGCGGACGGGCGAGGGGGCTACACCTTC. Its translation: CASSLRFLPADGRGGYTF.

This clone has a handful of counts. The chain is built from TRBV7-8 and TRBJ2-1; D may be TRBD1 or TRBD2 (5 bases each). Trimming left V 5 bases short and J 10 bases short, with 9 bases between. The CDR3 covers 11 residues. Looked up from germline, CDR1 is SGHVS and CDR2 is FQNEAQ. The CDR3 sequence is CASSVRDEQFF. CDR3 DNA sequence: TGTGCCAGCAGCGTCAGGGACGAGCAGTTCTTC.

On this clone: Within the sample, other DNA sequences also encode this same CDR3. The chain is built from TRBV27 and TRBJ2-7; TRBD1 or TRBD2 may be the D gene (5 bases each). The V gene's germline CDR1 is MNHEY and CDR2 SMNVEV (reference sequence). V dropped 3 bases and J dropped 4 bases, with 10 bases sitting between them. The CDR3 contains 13 residues. The DNA of the CDR3 is TGTGCCAGCAGTTTGGGACCGTTATACGAGCAGTACTTC. Encoded protein: CASSLGPLYEQYF.

This clone has only one observation. The chain links TRBV18 to TRBJ2-7; D remains ambiguous. The CDR3 length is 11 residues. Trimming took 3 bases from V and 3 from J, leaving 3 bases between them. Germline CDR1 KGHSH, CDR2 LQKENI. The CDR3 DNA follows: TGTGCCAGCTCACCCATCTACGAGCAGTACTTC. This encodes CASSPIYEQYF.

V gene TRBV29-1 combines with J gene TRBJ1-2; possible D gene TRBD1, 5 bases. CDR1 and CDR2 (germline): SQVTM, ANQGSEA. This CDR3 region has 12 residues. The V and J ends lost 6 bases and 7 bases respectively, with 15 bases between them. This CDR3 is CSVVPDSPGYTF. Written as DNA, the CDR3 is TGCAGCGTCGTTCCTGACAGTCCTGGCTACACCTTC.

V and J are TRBV29-1 and TRBJ2-7; D unresolved. The CDR3 runs 13 residues. Trimming pared 6 bases from V and 3 bases from J, leaving 15 bases between. CDR1 SQVTM and CDR2 ANQGSEA come from the germline V gene. The CDR3 region is CSVERPGIYEQYF. CDR3 nucleotide sequence: TGCAGCGTGGAGAGGCCAGGCATCTACGAGCAGTACTTC.

CDR3 amino acids: CAISEEDSPNYGYTF. In DNA, the CDR3 is TGTGCCATCAGTGAGGAAGACAGCCCTAACTATGGCTACACCTTC. The chain employs TRBV10-3 and TRBJ1-2; perhaps TRBD1 as D (5 bases). In germline, CDR1 is ENHRY, CDR2 SYGVKD. The CDR3 contains 15 residues. Deletions cut 2 bases from V and 0 bases from J, with 10 bases between.

The chain recombines TRBV29-1 with TRBJ2-7, with D tentatively TRBD1 (6 bases). The germline CDR1 and CDR2 sequences are SQVTM and ANQGSEA. The CDR3 spans 12 residues. V lost 5 bases, J lost 0 bases, and 8 bases lay in between. The CDR3 is CSVSTGSYEQYF. The CDR3 nucleotides are TGCAGCGTTTCGACAGGCTCCTACGAGCAGTACTTC.

The J gene is TRBJ2-5, the V gene TRBV29-1; D gene unclear. The V end was cut by 4 bases, the J end by 5 bases, with 14 bases between. Germline loops: CDR1 SQVTM, CDR2 ANQGSEA. The CDR3 length is 13 residues. As DNA, the CDR3 is TGCAGCGTTGTGAGGCAGGCTATGGAGACCCAGTACTTC. Translated, it gives CSVVRQAMETQYF.

The chain couples TRBV6-4 to TRBJ2-3, with D unclear. Germline CDR1 and CDR2: MRHNA and SNTAGT. V was pared by 2 bases and J by 5 bases, with 14 bases between. CDR3 length: 15 residues. The CDR3 DNA sequence: TGTGCCAGCAGTGACGGATTAGGGTCTGGAGATACGCAGTATTTT. It translates to CASSDGLGSGDTQYF.

The chain employs TRBV5-1 and TRBJ1-2; maybe TRBD1 (6 bases). The CDR3 length is 14 residues. Trimming shortened V by 2 bases and J by 0 bases, and 8 bases separated the two germline ends. Germline CDR1 is SGHRS and CDR2 is YFSETQ. The CDR3 nucleotides are TGCGCCAGCAGCTTAGGGGGTACTAACTATGGCTACACCTTC. Its protein product is CASSLGGTNYGYTF.

V usage is TRBV9 and J usage is TRBJ2-5, with TRBD1 matching 7 bases. This CDR3 has 14 residues. Germline V gene lookup returns CDR1 SGDLS and CDR2 YYNGEE. Trimming took 3 bases from V and 2 from J; bases not matched to a gene: 4. The CDR3 protein is CASSGDSEQETQYF. The CDR3 DNA follows: TGTGCCAGCAGCGGGGACAGCGAACAAGAGACCCAGTACTTC.